These 27 T cell receptor beta chains came from one sample sequenced in a study of cytomegalovirus exposure and HLA in healthy donors. The PCR used 60 Vbeta and 13 Jbeta primers. Produced via immunoSEQ multiplex PCR; TCRdb's table is partial and in-frame only. The sample includes 85,000 to 100,000 clones, 80% seen only once; the top ten take 6% to 8%. Sequenced input: PBMCs. These receptors were obtained from a man aged 25 to 45 in good health and CMV-seronegative.

This sequence joins TRBV6-5 and TRBJ2-2; a weak D match, TRBD1 (5 bases). V lost 6 bases to trimming and J lost 4 bases, with 9 bases between them. CDR1 is MNHEY and CDR2 is SVGAGI in the germline V gene. The CDR3 covers 13 residues. Here the CDR3 DNA reads TGTGCCAGCAGGGGCGACAGCACCGGGGAGCTGTTTTTT. Translating it yields CASRGDSTGELFF.

This clone was counted a few times. This sequence joins TRBV5-1 and TRBJ1-1; 9 positions agree with TRBD1. Germline CDR1 SGHRS, CDR2 YFSETQ. The junction had 17 bases not matched to a gene; V was cut back by 3 bases and J by 5 bases. This CDR3 comprises 18 residues. CDR3 bases: TGCGCCAGCAGCTCGGCGGGTGGATGGGGACAGGGAAAAACTGAAGCTTTCTTT. Its protein product is CASSSAGGWGQGKTEAFF.

V gene TRBV25-1 combines with J gene TRBJ2-2, with D perhaps matching TRBD1 (5 bases). Trimming took 4 bases from V and 3 from J, leaving 12 bases between them. Germline-derived CDR1 and CDR2 are MGHDK and SYGVNS. The CDR3 consists of 15 residues. CDR3 sequence reads: CASSAQDLDTGELFF. CDR3 coding DNA: TGTGCCAGCAGTGCACAGGACCTCGACACCGGGGAGCTGTTTTTT.

The chain employs TRBV15 and TRBJ2-3, with D possibly matching TRBD1 (6 bases). Trimming shortened V by 0 bases and J by 4 bases, and 11 bases separated the two germline ends. The CDR3 covers 15 residues. Germline V gene data show CDR1 as LNHNV and CDR2 as YYDKDF (reference sequence). CDR3 nucleotides: TGTGCCACCAGCAGAGATACAGGGATCCCAGATACGCAGTATTTT. It is translated as CATSRDTGIPDTQYF.

This clone was seen a few times. This rearrangement joins TRBV4-3 to TRBJ2-1; TRBD1 matches 7 bases. This CDR3 has 16 amino acids. Germline V lookup: CDR1 LGHNA, CDR2 YSLEER. Germline trimming cut 0 bases from V and 0 bases from J; bases unmatched to any gene: 2. The DNA of the CDR3 is TGCGCCAGCAGCCAAGATCCAGGGGGCTCCTACAATGAGCAGTTCTTC. Amino acid sequence: CASSQDPGGSYNEQFF.

This chain connects TRBV30 to TRBJ1-2, with 7 bases fitting TRBD1. The CDR3 totals 14 residues. Germline trimming cut 3 bases from V and 8 bases from J; bases unmatched to any gene: 12. The germline CDR1 and CDR2 sequences are GTSNPN and SVGIG (reference sequence). The CDR3 nucleotides read TGTGCCTGGAGACCAGCCGGAAGGGACAGAGGCTACACCTTC. Residues: CAWRPAGRDRGYTF.

V gene TRBV11-2 combines with J gene TRBJ2-7; 9 bases match TRBD1. The germline V gene has CDR1 SGHAT and CDR2 FQNNGV. The CDR3 is 15 amino acids. V gave up 0 bases and J gave up 6 bases; unmatched junction bases: 6. This CDR3 is CASSLEGTGLFEQYF. The CDR3 region has the DNA TGTGCCAGCAGCTTAGAGGGGACAGGGTTGTTCGAGCAGTACTTC.

CDR3 sequence (DNA): TGTGCCAGCAGCCTAACAGGGGTGGGAGAAAAACTGTTTTTT. As protein: CASSLTGVGEKLFF. The chain links TRBV2 to TRBJ1-4; 7 nucleotides line up with TRBD1. J was trimmed by 8 bases and V by 6 bases; bases with no gene match: 9. Germline V gene lookup returns CDR1 SNHLY and CDR2 FYNNEI. The CDR3 contains 14 residues.

The gene calls are TRBV30 and TRBJ2-1; possibly TRBD2 for D (6 bases). The CDR3 runs to 13 residues. V lost 0 bases and J 7 bases, leaving 10 bases between the germline ends. CDR1 GTSNPN and CDR2 SVGIG come from the germline V gene (reference sequence). The CDR3 sequence is CAWSVTRGNEQFF. The DNA of the CDR3 is TGTGCCTGGAGTGTGACCCGGGGGAATGAGCAGTTCTTC.

The chain joins TRBV28 to TRBJ1-2; D gene uncertain. V was shortened by 3 bases and J by 1 base, with 6 bases between the two germline ends. CDR3 length: 13 amino acids. The V gene's germline CDR1 is MDHEN and CDR2 SYDVKM. The CDR3 nucleotides read TGTGCCAGCAGTTTTTTCAGTAACTATGGCTACACCTTC. This gives the protein CASSFFSNYGYTF.

The rearrangement joins TRBV27 to TRBJ2-7; 7 bases fit TRBD1. Trimming removed 3 bases from V and 3 bases from J; junction bases left unmatched: 8. Germline lookup yields CDR1 MNHEY and CDR2 SMNVEV (reference sequence). This CDR3 is built from 15 residues. CDR3 sequence (DNA): TGTGCCAGCAGTTTCGTCGGACAGGAATACTACGAGCAGTACTTC. Translation: CASSFVGQEYYEQYF.

This clone was observed once. This rearrangement joins TRBV6-5 to TRBJ1-2, with TRBD1 identical over 9 bases. The junction had 3 bases not matched to a gene; V was cut back by 0 bases and J by 4 bases. This CDR3 is 15 amino acids long. Germline V gene data show CDR1 as MNHEY and CDR2 as SVGAGI. The CDR3 is CASSYSMTGGYGYTF. The CDR3, as DNA: TGTGCCAGCAGTTACTCGATGACAGGGGGCTATGGCTACACCTTC.

J is TRBJ1-2 and V is TRBV18; the D is unclear. V was clipped by 3 bases and J by 7 bases, with 12 bases between them. The germline CDR1 and CDR2 sequences are KGHSH and LQKENI. This CDR3 region has 13 residues. CDR3 nucleotide sequence: TGTGCCAGCTCACCCCCGTCCCTTAGTGGCTACACCTTC. Its protein product is CASSPPSLSGYTF.

The sample holds a few counts of this clone. The J gene is TRBJ2-7, the V gene TRBV4-1; 13 bases align to TRBD2. With V trimmed by 2 bases and J by 5 bases, 3 bases remained unmatched. The CDR3 is 15 residues long. Germline V lookup: CDR1 MGHRA, CDR2 YSYEKL. CDR3 protein: CASSQPGTSGDEQYF. Written as DNA, the CDR3 is TGCGCCAGCAGCCAACCCGGGACTAGCGGGGACGAGCAGTACTTC.

With respect to this clone: Different DNA sequences within this sample yield the same CDR3. This chain joins TRBV6-5 and TRBJ1-2, with a tentative D call TRBD1 (6 bases). CDR1 and CDR2 (germline): MNHEY, SVGAGI. The CDR3 consists of 13 residues. Deletions cut 6 bases from V and 4 bases from J, with 12 bases between. The CDR3 sequence is CASSPMDSYGYTF. CDR3 DNA sequence: TGTGCCAGCAGCCCCATGGACAGCTATGGCTACACCTTC.

The rearrangement uses TRBV6-1 and TRBJ1-1, with TRBD1 identical over 10 bases. In germline, CDR1 is MNHNS, CDR2 SASEGT. The junction had 6 bases not matched to a gene; V was cut back by 7 bases and J by 4 bases. The CDR3 contains 14 residues. This chain's CDR3 is CASNDRGRGTEAFF. In nucleotides, the CDR3 is TGTGCCAGCAATGACAGGGGGCGCGGCACTGAAGCTTTCTTT.

This clone showed up just a few times. The chain combines TRBV25-1 with TRBJ2-3; TRBD1 agrees at 8 bases. This CDR3 contains 14 residues. Losses at the gene ends were 11 bases for V and 1 base for J; bases not matched to a gene: 8. CDR1 and CDR2 from the germline V gene are MGHDK and SYGVNS. The chain's CDR3 is CAGQGAGGTDTQYF. For the CDR3, the DNA is TGTGCCGGTCAGGGGGCTGGAGGCACAGATACGCAGTATTTT.

V usage is TRBV10-3 and J usage is TRBJ1-1; 9 bases match TRBD1. CDR3 length: 16 amino acids. The J segment lost 0 bases and the V segment lost 4 bases, leaving 6 bases of the junction unmatched. Per germline, CDR1 ENHRY and CDR2 SYGVKD. CDR3 in DNA: TGTGCCATCAGTGGGGGACAGGGAGCTTTGAACACTGAAGCTTTCTTT. This gives the protein CAISGGQGALNTEAFF.

CDR3 amino acids: CASRIGQSNQPQHF. The CDR3 region has the DNA TGTGCCAGCAGGATAGGACAGAGCAATCAGCCCCAGCATTTT. This rearrangement joins TRBV28 to TRBJ1-5; possibly TRBD1 for D (6 bases). The length of the CDR3 is 14 residues. Trimming cost V 6 bases and J 1 base, with 10 bases left between them. CDR1 and CDR2 (germline): MDHEN, SYDVKM.

CDR3 DNA: TGTGCCAGCAGCCCCTCCAGGGGACCCTACGAGCAGTACTTC. Protein product: CASSPSRGPYEQYF. The chain combines TRBV27 with TRBJ2-7, with a tentative D call TRBD1 (6 bases). In germline, CDR1 is MNHEY, CDR2 SMNVEV (reference sequence). Trimming shortened V by 6 bases and J by 2 bases, and 14 bases separated the two germline ends. This CDR3 has 14 amino acids.

This clone was counted between two and nine times. This chain connects TRBV6-5 to TRBJ2-7; 8 positions agree with TRBD2. The CDR3 runs to 15 residues. Germline loops: CDR1 MNHEY, CDR2 SVGAGI. V shed 8 bases and J 0 bases; nucleotides not matched to a gene: 9. The CDR3 region is CASRSGTRTSYEQYF. In DNA, the CDR3 is TGTGCCAGCCGATCCGGGACTAGGACCTCCTACGAGCAGTACTTC.

This clone showed up just a few times. This chain connects TRBV19 to TRBJ2-3; 7 bases fit TRBD2. V gave up 6 bases and J gave up 3 bases; unmatched junction bases: 15. This CDR3 spans 17 amino acids. From germline, CDR1 is LNHDA and CDR2 SQIVND (reference sequence). The CDR3 nucleotides are TGTGCCAGTAGCCCCACCGCGGGAGTCATGGGAACAGATACGCAGTATTTT. Amino acids: CASSPTAGVMGTDTQYF.

The chain combines TRBV19 with TRBJ2-1; 8 nucleotides line up with TRBD1. Germline CDR1 and CDR2: LNHDA and SQIVND (reference sequence). V lost 1 base to trimming and J lost 4 bases; unmatched junction nucleotides: 3. CDR3 length: 15 residues. CDR3 sequence: CASSIGTGIYNEQFF. The CDR3 bases are TGTGCCAGTAGTATAGGGACAGGGATTTACAATGAGCAGTTCTTC.

This sequence joins TRBV7-3 and TRBJ2-3; the match to TRBD2 covers 11 bases. Germline V lookup: CDR1 SGHTA, CDR2 FQGTGA. This CDR3 comprises 15 residues. The trim removed 6 bases at V and 3 bases at J, leaving 5 bases unmatched. CDR3 nucleotide sequence: TGTGCCAGCAGTTTCCTAGCGGGAGGTACAGATACGCAGTATTTT. Amino acid sequence: CASSFLAGGTDTQYF.

V and J are TRBV13 and TRBJ2-1, with D tentatively TRBD2 (6 bases). The CDR3 spans 16 residues. In germline, CDR1 is PRHDT, CDR2 FYEKMQ (reference sequence). The V and J ends lost 5 bases and 2 bases respectively, with 16 bases between them. CDR3 sequence: CASSATYSGTYNEQFF. The CDR3 DNA reads TGTGCCAGCAGCGCCACCTATAGCGGAACCTACAATGAGCAGTTCTTC. The complete variable domain, with remaining parts taken from reference TRBV13 and TRBJ2-1, reads AAGVIQSPRHLIKEKRETATLKCYPIPRHDTVYWYQQGPGQDPQFLISFYEKMQSDKGSIPDRFSAQQFSDYHSELNMSSLELGDSALYFCASSATYSGTYNEQFFGPGTRLTVL.

The V call is TRBV5-8, the J call TRBJ2-3, with 11 bases matching TRBD2. The V segment lost 0 bases and the J segment 2 bases; nucleotides outside the gene matches: 5. The CDR3 contains 17 residues. Germline V gene lookup returns CDR1 SGHTS and CDR2 YDEGEE. For the CDR3, the DNA is TGTGCCAGCAGCTTGGGGAGACTAGCGGGGACCACAGATACGCAGTATTTT. Residues: CASSLGRLAGTTDTQYF.

The J gene is TRBJ1-2, the V gene TRBV6-1, with TRBD1 as a possible D gene (5 bases). The germline V gene has CDR1 MNHNS and CDR2 SASEGT. The CDR3 has 11 residues. V was clipped by 8 bases and J by 4 bases, with 8 bases between them. CDR3 in amino acids: CASRDSYGYTF. The DNA of the CDR3 is TGTGCCAGCCGAGACAGCTATGGCTACACCTTC.